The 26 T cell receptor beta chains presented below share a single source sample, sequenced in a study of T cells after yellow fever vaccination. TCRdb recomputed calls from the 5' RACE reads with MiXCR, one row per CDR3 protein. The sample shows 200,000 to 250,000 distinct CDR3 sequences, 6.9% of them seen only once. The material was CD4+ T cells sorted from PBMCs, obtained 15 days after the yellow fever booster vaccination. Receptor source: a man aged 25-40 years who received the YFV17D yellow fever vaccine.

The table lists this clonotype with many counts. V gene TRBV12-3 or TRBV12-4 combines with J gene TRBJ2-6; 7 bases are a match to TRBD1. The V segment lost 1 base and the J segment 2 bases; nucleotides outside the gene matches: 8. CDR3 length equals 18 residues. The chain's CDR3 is CASSLGRTGVTGANVLTF. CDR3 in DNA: TGTGCCAGCAGTTTAGGACGCACAGGGGTAACTGGGGCCAACGTCCTGACTTTC.

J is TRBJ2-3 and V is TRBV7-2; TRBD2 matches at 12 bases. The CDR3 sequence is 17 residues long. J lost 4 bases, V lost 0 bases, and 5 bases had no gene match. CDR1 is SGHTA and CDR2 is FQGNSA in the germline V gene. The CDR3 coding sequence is TGTGCCAGCAGCTTAGCTTCTAGCGGGAGGGCCGCAGATACGCAGTATTTT. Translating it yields CASSLASSGRAADTQYF.

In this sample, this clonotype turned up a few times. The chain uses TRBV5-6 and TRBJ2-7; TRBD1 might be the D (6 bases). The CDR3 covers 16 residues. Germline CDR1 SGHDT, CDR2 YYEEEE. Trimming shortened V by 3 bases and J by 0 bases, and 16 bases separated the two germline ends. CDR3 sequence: CASSWARDKSSYEQYF. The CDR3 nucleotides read TGTGCCAGCAGCTGGGCCCGGGACAAATCCTCCTACGAGCAGTACTTC.

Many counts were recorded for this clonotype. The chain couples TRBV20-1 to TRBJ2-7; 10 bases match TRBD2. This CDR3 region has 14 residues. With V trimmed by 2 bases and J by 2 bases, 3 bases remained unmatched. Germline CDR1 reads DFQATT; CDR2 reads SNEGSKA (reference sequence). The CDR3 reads CSARTLAGAYEQYF. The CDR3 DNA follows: TGCAGTGCTAGAACCCTAGCGGGAGCCTACGAGCAGTACTTC.

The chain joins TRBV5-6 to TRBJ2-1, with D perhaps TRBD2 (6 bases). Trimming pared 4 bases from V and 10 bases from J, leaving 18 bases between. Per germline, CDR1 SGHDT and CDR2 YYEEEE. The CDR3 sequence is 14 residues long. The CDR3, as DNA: TGTGCCAGCAGCCTGGGACTCCCTTGCGGGGAGCAGTTCTTC. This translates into CASSLGLPCGEQFF.

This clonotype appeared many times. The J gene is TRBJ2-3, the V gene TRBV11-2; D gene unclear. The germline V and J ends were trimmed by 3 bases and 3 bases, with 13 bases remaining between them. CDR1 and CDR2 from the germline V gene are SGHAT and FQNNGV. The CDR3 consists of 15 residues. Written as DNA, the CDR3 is TGTGCCAGCAGCTTGTCGGGCCCAATGACAGATACGCAGTATTTT. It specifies CASSLSGPMTDTQYF.

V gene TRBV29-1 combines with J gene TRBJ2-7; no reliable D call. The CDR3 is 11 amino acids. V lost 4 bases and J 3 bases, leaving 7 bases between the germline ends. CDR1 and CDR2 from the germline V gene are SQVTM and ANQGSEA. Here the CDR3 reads CSVALGYEQYF. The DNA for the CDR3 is TGCAGCGTTGCTTTGGGCTACGAGCAGTACTTC.

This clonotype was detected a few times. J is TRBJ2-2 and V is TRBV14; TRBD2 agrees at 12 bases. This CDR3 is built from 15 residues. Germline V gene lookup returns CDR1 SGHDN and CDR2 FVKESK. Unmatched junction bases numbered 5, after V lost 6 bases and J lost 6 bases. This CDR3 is CASSPRLAGAGELFF. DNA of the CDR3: TGTGCCAGCAGTCCCAGACTAGCGGGAGCCGGGGAGCTGTTTTTT.

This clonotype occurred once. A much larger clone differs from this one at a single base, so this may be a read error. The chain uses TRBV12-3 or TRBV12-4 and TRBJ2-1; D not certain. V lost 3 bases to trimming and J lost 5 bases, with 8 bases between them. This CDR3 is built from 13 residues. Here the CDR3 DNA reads TGTGCCAGCAGTTTCCTACCGCACAATGAGCAGTTCTTC. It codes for CASSFLPHNEQFF.

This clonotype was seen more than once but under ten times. Here the CDR3 reads CASSLGYGTYEQYF. CDR3 coding DNA: TGTGCCAGCAGCTTAGGGTACGGTACCTACGAGCAGTACTTC. V usage is TRBV7-2 and J usage is TRBJ2-7; D remains ambiguous. Germline CDR1 reads SGHTA; CDR2 reads FQGNSA. The CDR3 loop spans 14 amino acids. V lost 1 base and J 2 bases, leaving 9 bases between the germline ends.

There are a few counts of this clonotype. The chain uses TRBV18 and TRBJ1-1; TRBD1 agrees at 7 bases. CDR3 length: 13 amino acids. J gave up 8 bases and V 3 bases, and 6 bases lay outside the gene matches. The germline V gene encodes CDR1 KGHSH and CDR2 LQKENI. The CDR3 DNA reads TGTGCCAGCTCACCGACAGGGAGGGACGAAGCTTTCTTT. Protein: CASSPTGRDEAFF.

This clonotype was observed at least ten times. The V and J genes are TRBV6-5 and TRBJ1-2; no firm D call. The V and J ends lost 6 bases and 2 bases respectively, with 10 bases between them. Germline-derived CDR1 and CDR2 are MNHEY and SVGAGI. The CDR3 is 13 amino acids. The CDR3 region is CASSPDANYGYTF. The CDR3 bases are TGTGCCAGCAGCCCGGATGCCAACTATGGCTACACCTTC.

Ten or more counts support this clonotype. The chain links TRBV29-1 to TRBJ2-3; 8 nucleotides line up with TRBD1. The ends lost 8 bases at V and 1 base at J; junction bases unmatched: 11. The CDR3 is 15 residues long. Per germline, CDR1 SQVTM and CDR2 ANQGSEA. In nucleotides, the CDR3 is TGCAGCTCCTGGGACAGGACTGATGGCACAGATACGCAGTATTTT. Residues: CSSWDRTDGTDTQYF.

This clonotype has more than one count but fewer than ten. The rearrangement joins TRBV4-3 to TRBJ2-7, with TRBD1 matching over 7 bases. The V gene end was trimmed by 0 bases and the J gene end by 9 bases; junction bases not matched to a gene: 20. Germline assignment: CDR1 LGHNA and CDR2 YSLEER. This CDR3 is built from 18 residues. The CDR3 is CASSQEGFQRDSNLGQYF. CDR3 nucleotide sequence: TGCGCCAGCAGCCAAGAAGGATTCCAACGGGACAGCAATCTGGGGCAGTACTTC.

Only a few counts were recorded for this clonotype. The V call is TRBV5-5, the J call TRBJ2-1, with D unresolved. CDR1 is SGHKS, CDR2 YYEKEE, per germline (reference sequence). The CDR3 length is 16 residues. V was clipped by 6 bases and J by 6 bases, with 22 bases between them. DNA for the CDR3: TGTGCCAGCATCTCCACACCCCTCAACGTTCCCAATGAGCAGTTCTTC. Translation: CASISTPLNVPNEQFF. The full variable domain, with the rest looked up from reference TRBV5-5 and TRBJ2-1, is DAGVTQSPTHLIKTRGQQVTLRCSPISGHKSVSWYQQVLGQGPQFIFQYYEKEERGRGNFPDRFSARQFPNYSSELNVNALLLGDSALYLCASISTPLNVPNEQFFGPGTRLTVL.

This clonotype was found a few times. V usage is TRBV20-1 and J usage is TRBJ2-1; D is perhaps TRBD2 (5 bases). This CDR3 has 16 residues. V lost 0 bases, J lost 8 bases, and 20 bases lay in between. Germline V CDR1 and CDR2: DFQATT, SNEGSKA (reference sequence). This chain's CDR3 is CSARDRFRGAGDEQFF. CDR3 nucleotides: TGCAGTGCTAGAGATCGTTTTCGGGGAGCTGGCGATGAGCAGTTCTTC.

The CDR3 DNA reads TGTGCCAGCAGCCAAGGGCCGATACAAGAGACCCAGTACTTC. This encodes CASSQGPIQETQYF. The chain couples TRBV3-1 to TRBJ2-5; D is ambiguous. Germline CDR1 is LGHDT and CDR2 is YNNKEL (reference sequence). V was pared by 1 base and J by 2 bases, with 8 bases between. This CDR3 comprises 14 residues.

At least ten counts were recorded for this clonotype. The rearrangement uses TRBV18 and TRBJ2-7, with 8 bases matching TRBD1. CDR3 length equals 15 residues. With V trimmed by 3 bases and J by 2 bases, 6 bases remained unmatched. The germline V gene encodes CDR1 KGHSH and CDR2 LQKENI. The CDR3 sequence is CASSPLTGETYEQYF. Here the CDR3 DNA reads TGTGCCAGCTCACCCCTGACAGGGGAGACCTACGAGCAGTACTTC. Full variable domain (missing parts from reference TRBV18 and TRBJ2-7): NAGVMQNPRHLVRRRGQEARLRCSPMKGHSHVYWYRQLPEEGLKFMVYLQKENIIDESGMPKERFSAEFPKEGPSILRIQQVVRGDSAAYFCASSPLTGETYEQYFGPGTRLTVT.

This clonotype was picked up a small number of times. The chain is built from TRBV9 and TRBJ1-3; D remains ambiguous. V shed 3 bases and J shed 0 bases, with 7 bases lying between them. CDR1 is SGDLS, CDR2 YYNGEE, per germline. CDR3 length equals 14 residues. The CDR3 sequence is CASSARDSGNTIYF. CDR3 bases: TGTGCCAGCAGCGCACGGGACTCTGGAAACACCATATATTTT. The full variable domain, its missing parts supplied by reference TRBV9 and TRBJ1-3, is DSGVTQTPKHLITATGQRVTLRCSPRSGDLSVYWYQQSLDQGLQFLIQYYNGEERAKGNILERFSAQQFPDLHSELNLSSLELGDSALYFCASSARDSGNTIYFGEGSWLTVV.

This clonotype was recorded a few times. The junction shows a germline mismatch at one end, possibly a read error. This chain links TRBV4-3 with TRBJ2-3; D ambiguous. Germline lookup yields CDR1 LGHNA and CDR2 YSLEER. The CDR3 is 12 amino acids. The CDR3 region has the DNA TGCGCCAGCAGCCAAGGTAGCCGGGCCCTATTTTTT. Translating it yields CASSQGSRALFF.

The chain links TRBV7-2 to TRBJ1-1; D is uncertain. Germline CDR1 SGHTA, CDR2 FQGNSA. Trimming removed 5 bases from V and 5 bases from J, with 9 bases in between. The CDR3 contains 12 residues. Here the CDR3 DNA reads TGTGCCAGCAGCATTACCGGGACTGAAGCTTTCTTT. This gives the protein CASSITGTEAFF.

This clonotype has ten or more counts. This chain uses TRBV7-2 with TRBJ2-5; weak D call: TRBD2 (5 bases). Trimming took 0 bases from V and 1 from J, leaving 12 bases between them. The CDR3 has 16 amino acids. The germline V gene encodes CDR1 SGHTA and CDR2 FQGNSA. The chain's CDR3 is CASSLAGVALQETQYF. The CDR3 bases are TGTGCCAGCAGCTTAGCCGGTGTAGCGCTCCAAGAGACCCAGTACTTC.

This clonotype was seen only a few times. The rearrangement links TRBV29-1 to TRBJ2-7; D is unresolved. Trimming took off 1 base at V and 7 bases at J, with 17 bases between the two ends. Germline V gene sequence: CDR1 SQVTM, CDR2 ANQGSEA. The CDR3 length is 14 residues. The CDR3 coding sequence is TGCAGCGTTGAAGGAGGCAGCATCCTGGGGGAGCAGTACTTC. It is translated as CSVEGGSILGEQYF.

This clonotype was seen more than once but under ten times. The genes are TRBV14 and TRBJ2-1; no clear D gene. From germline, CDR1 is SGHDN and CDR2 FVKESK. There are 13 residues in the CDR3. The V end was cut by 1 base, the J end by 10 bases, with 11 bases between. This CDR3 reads CASSQVQFREQFF. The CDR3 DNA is TGTGCCAGCAGCCAAGTACAGTTCCGAGAGCAGTTCTTC.

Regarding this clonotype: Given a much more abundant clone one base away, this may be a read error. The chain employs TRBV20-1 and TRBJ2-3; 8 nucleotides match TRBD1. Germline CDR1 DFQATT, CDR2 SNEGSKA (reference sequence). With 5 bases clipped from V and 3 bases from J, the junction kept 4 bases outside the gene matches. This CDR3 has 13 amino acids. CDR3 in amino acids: CSAPGGGTDTQYF. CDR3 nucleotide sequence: TGCAGTGCTCCAGGGGGCGGAACAGATACGCAGTATTTT.

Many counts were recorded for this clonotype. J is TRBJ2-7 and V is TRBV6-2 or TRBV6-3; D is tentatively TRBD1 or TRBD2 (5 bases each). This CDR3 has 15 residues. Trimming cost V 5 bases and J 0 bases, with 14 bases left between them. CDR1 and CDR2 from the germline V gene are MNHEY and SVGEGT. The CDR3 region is CASSPGRANSYEQYF. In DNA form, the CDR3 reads TGTGCCAGCAGTCCGGGACGCGCCAACTCCTACGAGCAGTACTTC.